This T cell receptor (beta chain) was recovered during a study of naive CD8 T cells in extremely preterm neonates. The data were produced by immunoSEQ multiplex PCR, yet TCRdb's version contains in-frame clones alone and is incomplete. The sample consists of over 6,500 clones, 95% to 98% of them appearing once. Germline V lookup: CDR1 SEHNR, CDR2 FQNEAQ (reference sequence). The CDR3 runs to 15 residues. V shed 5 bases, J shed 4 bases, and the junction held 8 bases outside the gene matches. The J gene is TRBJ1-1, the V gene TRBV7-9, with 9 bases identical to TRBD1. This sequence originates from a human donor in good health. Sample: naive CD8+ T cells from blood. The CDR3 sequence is CASSRPGTGSTEAFF. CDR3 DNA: TGTGCCAGCAGCCGTCCCGGGACAGGGAGCACTGAAGCTTTCTTT.